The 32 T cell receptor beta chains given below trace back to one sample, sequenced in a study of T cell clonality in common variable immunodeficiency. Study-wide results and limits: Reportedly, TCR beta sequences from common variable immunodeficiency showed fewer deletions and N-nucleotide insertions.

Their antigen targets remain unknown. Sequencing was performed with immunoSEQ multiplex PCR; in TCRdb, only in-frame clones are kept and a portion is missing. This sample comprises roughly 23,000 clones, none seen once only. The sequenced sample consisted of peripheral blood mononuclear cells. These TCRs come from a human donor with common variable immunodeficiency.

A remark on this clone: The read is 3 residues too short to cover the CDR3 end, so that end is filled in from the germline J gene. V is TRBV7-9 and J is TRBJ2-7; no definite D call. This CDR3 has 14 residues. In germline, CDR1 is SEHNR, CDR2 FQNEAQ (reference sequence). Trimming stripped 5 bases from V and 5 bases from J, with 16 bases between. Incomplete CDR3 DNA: TGTGCCAGCAGCACTTTCGGTACAGAGAACGAG. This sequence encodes CASSTFGTENE. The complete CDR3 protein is CASSTFGTENEQYF.

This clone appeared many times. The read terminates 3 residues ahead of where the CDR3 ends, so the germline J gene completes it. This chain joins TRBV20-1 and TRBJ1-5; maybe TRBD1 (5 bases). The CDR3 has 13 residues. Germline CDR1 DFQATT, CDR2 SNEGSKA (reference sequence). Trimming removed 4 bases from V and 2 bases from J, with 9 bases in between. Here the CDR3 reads CSATQGGNQPQHF. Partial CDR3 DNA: TGCAGTGCTACACAAGGGGGCAATCAGCCC.

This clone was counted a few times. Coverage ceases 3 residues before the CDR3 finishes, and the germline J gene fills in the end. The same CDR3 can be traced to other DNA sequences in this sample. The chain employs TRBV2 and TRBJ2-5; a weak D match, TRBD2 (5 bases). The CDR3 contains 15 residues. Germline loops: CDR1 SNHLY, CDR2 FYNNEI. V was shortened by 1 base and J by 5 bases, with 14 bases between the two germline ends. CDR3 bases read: TGTGCCAGCAGTGAAGGGTCTATCAGAGGGGAGACC. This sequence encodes CASSEGSIRGET. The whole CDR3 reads CASSEGSIRGETQYF.

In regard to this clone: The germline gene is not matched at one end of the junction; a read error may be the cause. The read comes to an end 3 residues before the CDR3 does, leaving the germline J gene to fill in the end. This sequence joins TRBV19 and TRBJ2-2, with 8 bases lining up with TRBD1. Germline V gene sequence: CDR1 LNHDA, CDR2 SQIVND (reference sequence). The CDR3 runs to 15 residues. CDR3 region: CAGSIGQGMPGELFF. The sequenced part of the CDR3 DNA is TGTGCCGGTAGTATAGGACAGGGTATGCCCGGGGAG.

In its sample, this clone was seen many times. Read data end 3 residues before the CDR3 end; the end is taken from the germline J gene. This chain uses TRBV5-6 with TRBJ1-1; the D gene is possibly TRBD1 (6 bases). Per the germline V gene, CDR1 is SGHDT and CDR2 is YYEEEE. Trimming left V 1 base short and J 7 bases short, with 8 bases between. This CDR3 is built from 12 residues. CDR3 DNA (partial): TGTGCCAGCAGCTTGACAGGGAATGAA. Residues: CASSLTGNE. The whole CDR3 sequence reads CASSLTGNEAFF.

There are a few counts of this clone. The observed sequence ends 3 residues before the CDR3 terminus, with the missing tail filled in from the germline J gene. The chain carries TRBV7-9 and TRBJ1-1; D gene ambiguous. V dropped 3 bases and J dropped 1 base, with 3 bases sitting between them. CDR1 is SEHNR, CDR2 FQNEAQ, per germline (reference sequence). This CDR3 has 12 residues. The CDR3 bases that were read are TGTGCCAGCAGCTTTAAGAACACTGAA. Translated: CASSFKNTE. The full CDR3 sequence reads CASSFKNTEAFF. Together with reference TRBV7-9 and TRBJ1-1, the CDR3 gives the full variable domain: DTGVSQNPRHKITKRGQNVTFRCDPISEHNRLYWYRQTLGQGPEFLTYFQNEAQLEKSRLLSDRFSAERPKGSFSTLEIQRTEQGDSAMYLCASSFKNTEAFFGQGTRLTVV.

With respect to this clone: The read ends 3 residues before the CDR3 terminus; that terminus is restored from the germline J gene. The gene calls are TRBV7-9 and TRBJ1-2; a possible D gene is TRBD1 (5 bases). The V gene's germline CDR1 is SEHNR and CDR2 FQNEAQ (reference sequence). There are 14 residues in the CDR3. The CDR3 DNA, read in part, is TGTGCCAGCAGCTTCCTGACAGTCCCACAAGGC. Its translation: CASSFLTVPQG. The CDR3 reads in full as CASSFLTVPQGYTF.

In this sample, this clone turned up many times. The CDR3 here is CASSKRTSGKTQYF. The sequenced part of the CDR3 DNA is TGTGCCAGCAGCAAGCGGACTAGCGGGAAGACC. The chain combines TRBV7-9 with TRBJ2-5; 12 bases line up with TRBD2. Read coverage stops 3 residues before the CDR3 terminus; the germline J gene supplies the remainder. The V and J ends lost 5 bases and 6 bases, in that order; junction bases with no gene match: 4. CDR3 length equals 14 residues. Germline assignment: CDR1 SEHNR and CDR2 FQNEAQ (reference sequence).

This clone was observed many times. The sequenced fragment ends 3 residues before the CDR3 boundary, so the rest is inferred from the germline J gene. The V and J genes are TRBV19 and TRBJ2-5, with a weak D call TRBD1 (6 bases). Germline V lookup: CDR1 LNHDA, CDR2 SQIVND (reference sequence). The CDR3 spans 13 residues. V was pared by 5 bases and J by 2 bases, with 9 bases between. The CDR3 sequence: CASSLDRQETQYF. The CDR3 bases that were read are TGTGCCAGTAGTCTCGACAGGCAAGAGACC.

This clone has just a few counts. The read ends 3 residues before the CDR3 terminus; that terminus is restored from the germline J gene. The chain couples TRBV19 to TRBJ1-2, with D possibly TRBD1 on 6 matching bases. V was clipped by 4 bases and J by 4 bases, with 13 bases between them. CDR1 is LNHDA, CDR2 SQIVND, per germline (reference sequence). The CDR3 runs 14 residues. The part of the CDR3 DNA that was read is TGTGCCAGTAGTACGCGGGACAACCCCTATGGC. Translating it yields CASSTRDNPYG. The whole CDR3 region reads CASSTRDNPYGYTF.

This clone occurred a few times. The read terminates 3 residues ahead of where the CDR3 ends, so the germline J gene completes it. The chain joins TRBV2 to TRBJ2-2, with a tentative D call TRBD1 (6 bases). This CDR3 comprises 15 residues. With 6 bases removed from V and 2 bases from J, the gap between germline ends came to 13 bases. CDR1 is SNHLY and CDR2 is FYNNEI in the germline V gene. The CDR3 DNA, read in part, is TGTGCCAGCAGAACCGGACAGATTAACACCGGGGAG. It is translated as CASRTGQINTGE. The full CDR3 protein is CASRTGQINTGELFF.

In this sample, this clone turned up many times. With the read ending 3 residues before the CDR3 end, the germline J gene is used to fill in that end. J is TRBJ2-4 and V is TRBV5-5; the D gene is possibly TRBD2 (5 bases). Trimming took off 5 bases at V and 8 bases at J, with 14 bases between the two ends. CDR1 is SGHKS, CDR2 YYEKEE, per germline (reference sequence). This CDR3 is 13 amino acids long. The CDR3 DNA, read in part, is TGTGCCAGCAGTTTCCGGGGTCAGGACATT. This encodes CASSFRGQDI. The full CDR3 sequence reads CASSFRGQDIQYF. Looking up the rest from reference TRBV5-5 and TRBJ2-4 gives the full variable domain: DAGVTQSPTHLIKTRGQQVTLRCSPISGHKSVSWYQQVLGQGPQFIFQYYEKEERGRGNFPDRFSARQFPNYSSELNVNALLLGDSALYLCASSFRGQDIQYFGAGTRLSVL.

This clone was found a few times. The chain's CDR3 is CASSMGTSGYNEQFF. Partial CDR3 DNA: TGTGCCAGTAGTATGGGGACTAGCGGCTACAATGAG. The gene calls are TRBV19 and TRBJ2-1; 11 bases are shared with TRBD2. The CDR3 is cut off 3 residues early in the read; its end comes from the germline J gene. Germline V CDR1 and CDR2: LNHDA, SQIVND (reference sequence). V trimming: 3 bases; J trimming: 3 bases; junction bases outside the gene matches: 1. The CDR3 runs 15 residues.

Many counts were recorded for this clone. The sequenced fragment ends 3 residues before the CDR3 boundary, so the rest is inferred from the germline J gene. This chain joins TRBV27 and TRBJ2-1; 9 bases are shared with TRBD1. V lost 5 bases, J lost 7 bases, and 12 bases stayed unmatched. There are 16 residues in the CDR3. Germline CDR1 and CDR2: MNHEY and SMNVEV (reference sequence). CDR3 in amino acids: CASSKDRGWEGNEQFF. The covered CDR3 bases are TGTGCCAGCAGTAAAGACAGGGGGTGGGAAGGGAATGAG.

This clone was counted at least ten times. The sequenced part of the CDR3 DNA is TGTGCCAGCTCTCAAAACCCTCCACAGGGGGCTCGCACCGGGGAG. Translating it yields CASSQNPPQGARTGE. From start to end, the CDR3 is CASSQNPPQGARTGELFF. The chain recombines TRBV18 with TRBJ2-2, with 9 bases lining up with TRBD1. The read finishes 3 residues shy of the CDR3 end, and the germline J gene is used to complete it. CDR1 and CDR2 (germline): KGHSH, LQKENI. The CDR3 is 18 residues long. Trimming cost V 6 bases and J 4 bases; bases outside gene matches: 15.

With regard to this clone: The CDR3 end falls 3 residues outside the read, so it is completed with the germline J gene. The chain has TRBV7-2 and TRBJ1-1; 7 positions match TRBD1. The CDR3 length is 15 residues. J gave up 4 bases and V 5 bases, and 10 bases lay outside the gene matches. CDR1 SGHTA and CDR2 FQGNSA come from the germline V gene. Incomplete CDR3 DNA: TGTGCCAGCAGCCTTCAGACAGGGCCTCTCACTGAA. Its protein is CASSLQTGPLTE. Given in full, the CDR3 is CASSLQTGPLTEAFF.

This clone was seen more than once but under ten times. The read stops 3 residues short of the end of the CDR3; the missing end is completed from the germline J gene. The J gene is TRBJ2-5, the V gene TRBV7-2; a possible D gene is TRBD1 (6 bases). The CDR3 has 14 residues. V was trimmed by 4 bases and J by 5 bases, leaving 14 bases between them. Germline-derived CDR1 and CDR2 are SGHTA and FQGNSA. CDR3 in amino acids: CASSSLGGPETQYF. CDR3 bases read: TGTGCCAGCAGCTCACTTGGGGGCCCGGAGACC.

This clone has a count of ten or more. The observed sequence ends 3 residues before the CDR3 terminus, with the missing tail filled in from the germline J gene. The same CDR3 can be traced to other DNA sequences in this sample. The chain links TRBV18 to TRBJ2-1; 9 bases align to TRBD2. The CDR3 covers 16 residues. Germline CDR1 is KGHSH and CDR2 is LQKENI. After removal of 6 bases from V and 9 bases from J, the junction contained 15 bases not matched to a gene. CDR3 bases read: TGTGCCAGCTCTACGACGGTAGCGGGAGCTCCTGGTGAG. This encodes CASSTTVAGAPGE. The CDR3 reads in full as CASSTTVAGAPGEQFF.

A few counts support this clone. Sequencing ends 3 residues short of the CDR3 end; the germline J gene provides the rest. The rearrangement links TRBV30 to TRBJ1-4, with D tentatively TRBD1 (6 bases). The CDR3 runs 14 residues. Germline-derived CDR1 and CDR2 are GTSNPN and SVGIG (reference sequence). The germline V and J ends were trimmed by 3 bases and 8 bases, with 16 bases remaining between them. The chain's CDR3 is CAWRGTLASEKLFF. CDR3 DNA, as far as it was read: TGTGCCTGGAGGGGGACACTGGCTTCGGAAAAA.

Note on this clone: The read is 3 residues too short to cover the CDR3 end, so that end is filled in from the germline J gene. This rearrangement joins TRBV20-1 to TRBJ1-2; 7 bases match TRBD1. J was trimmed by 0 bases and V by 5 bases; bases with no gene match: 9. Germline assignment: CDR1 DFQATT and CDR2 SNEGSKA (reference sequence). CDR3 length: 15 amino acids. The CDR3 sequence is CSAPQGLGTNYGYTF. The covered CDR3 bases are TGCAGTGCTCCACAGGGGCTAGGAACTAACTATGGC.

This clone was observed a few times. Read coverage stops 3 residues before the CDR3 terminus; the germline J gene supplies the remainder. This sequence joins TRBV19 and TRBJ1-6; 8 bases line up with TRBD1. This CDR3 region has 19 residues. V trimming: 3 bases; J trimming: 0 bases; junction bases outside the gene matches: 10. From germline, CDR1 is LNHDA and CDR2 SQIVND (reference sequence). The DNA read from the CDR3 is TGTGCCAGTAGTATCCAAAGGACAGGGACCAGCTCCTATAATTCACCC. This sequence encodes CASSIQRTGTSSYNSP. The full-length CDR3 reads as CASSIQRTGTSSYNSPLHF.

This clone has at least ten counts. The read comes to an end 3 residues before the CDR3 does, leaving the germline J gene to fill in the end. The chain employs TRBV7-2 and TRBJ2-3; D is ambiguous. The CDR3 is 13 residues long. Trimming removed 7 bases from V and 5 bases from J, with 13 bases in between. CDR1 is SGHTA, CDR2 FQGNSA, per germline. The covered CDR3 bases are TGTGCCAGCAACATGGGCCCCCAAGATACG. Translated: CASNMGPQDT. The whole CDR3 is CASNMGPQDTQYF.

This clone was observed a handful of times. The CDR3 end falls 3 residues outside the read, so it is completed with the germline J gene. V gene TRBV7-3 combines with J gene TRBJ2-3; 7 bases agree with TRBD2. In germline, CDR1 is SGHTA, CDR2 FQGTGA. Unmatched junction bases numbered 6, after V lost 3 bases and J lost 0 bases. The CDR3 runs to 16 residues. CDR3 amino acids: CASSLMGGESTDTQYF. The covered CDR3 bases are TGTGCCAGCAGCTTGATGGGGGGGGAAAGCACAGATACG.

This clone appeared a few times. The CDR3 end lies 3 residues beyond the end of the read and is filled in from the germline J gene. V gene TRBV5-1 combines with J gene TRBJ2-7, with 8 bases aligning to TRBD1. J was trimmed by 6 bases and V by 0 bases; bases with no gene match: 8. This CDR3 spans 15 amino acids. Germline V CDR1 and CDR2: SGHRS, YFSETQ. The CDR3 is CASSLEPTGEAEQYF. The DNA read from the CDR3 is TGCGCCAGCAGCTTGGAGCCGACAGGGGAAGCCGAG.

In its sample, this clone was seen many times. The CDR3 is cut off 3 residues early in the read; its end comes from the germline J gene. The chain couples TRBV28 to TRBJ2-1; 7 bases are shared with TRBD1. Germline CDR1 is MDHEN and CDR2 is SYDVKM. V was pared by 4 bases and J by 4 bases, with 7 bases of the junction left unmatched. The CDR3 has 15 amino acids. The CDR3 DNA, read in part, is TGTGCCAGCAGTTATCGGACAGGAGTATACAATGAG. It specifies CASSYRTGVYNE. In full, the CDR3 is CASSYRTGVYNEQFF.

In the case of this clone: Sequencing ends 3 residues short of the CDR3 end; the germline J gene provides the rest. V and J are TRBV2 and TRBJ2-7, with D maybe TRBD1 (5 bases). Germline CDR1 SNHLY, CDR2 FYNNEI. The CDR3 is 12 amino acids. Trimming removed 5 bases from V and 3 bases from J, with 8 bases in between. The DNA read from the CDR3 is TGTGCCAGCAGTTTCGACAGCTACGAG. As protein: CASSFDSYE. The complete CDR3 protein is CASSFDSYEQYF.

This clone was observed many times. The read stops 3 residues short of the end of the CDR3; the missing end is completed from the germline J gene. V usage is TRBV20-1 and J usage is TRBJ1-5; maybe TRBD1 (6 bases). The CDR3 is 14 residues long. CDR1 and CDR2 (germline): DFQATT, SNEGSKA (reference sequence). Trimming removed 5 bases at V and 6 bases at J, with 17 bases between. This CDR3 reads CSASFGGAGQPQHF. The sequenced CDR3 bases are TGCAGTGCTTCCTTCGGGGGGGCAGGTCAGCCC.

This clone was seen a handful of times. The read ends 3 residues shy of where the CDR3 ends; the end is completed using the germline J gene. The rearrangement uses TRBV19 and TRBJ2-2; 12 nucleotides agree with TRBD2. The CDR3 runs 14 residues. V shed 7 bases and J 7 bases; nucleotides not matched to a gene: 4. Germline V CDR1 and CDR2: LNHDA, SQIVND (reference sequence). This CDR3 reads CASTGLAGHGELFF. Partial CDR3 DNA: TGTGCCAGTACAGGACTAGCGGGGCACGGGGAG. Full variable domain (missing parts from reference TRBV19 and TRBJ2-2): DGGITQSPKYLFRKEGQNVTLSCEQNLNHDAMYWYRQDPGQGLRLIYYSQIVNDFQKGDIAEGYSVSREKKESFPLTVTSAQKNPTAFYLCASTGLAGHGELFFGEGSRLTVL.

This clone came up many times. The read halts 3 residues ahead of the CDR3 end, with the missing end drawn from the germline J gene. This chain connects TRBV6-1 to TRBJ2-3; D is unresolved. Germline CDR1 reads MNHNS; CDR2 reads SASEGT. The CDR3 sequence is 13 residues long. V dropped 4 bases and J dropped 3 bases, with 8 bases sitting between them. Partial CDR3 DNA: TGTGCCAGCAGTGCATCTCGGACAGATACG. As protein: CASSASRTDT. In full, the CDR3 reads CASSASRTDTQYF.

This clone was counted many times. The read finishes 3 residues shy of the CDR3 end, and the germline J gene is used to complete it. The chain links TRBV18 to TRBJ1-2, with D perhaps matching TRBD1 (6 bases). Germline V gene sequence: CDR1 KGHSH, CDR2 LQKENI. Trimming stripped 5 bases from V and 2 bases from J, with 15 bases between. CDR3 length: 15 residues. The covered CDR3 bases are TGTGCCAGCTCAGCGCTACAGGGTAGAAACTATGGC. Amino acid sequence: CASSALQGRNYG. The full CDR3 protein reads CASSALQGRNYGYTF.

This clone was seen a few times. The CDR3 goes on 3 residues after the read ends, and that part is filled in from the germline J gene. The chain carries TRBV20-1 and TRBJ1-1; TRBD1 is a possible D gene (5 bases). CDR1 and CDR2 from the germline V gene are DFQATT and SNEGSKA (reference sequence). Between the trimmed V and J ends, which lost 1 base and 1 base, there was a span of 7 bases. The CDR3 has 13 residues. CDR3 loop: CSARVGGNTEAFF. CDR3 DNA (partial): TGCAGTGCTAGAGTGGGGGGGAACACTGAA.

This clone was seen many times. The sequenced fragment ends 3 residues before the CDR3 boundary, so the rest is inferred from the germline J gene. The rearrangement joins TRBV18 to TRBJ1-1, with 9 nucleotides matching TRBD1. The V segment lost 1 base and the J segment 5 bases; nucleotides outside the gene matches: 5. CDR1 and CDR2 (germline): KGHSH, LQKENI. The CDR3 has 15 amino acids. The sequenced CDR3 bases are TGTGCCAGCTCACCACAAGGACAGGGGAATACTGAA. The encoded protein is CASSPQGQGNTE. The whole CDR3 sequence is CASSPQGQGNTEAFF.